This entry lists 2 T cell receptor beta chains sequenced from one sample in a study of T cells in Graves' hyperthyroidism and ophthalmopathy. Researchers amplified the TCR beta CDR3 regions from RNA transcripts. RT-PCR in the first round (using the HTBI primer set) targeted the TCR CDR3. TCRdb reprocessed the multiplex PCR reads via MiXCR and lists one record per CDR3 protein. Among more than 650,000 distinct CDR3 sequences listed, 14% were seen once. Material for sequencing was blood. These receptors originate from a woman between 18 and 29 years old with Graves' hyperthyroidism.

V is TRBV12-3 or TRBV12-4 and J is TRBJ1-2; D is possibly TRBD1 (5 bases). There are 13 residues in the CDR3. Trimming removed 3 bases from V and 8 bases from J, with 13 bases in between. DNA of the CDR3: TGTGCCAGCAGTTTGCGCAGGGTCCACGGCTACACCTTC. Its protein is CASSLRRVHGYTF.

Regarding this clonotype: A much larger clone sits a single nucleotide away, making a read error possible. J is TRBJ2-5 and V is TRBV3-1; D remains unclear. CDR1 and CDR2 from the germline V gene are LGHDT and YNNKEL (reference sequence). This CDR3 contains 12 residues. Trimming shortened V by 1 base and J by 9 bases, and 9 bases separated the two germline ends. In nucleotides, the CDR3 is TGTGCCAGCAGCCAAGTTCGTGCGGCCCAGTACTTC. It specifies CASSQVRAAQYF.